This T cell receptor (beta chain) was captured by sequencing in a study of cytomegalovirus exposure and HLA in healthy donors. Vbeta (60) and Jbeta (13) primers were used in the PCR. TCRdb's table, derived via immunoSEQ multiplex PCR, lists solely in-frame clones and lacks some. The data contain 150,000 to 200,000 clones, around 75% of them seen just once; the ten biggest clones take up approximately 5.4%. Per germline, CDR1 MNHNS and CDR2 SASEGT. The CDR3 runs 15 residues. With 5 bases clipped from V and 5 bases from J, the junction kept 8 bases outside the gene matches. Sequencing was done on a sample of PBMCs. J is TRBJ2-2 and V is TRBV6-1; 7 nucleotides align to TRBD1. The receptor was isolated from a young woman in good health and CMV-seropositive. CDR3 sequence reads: CASSPHRGRTGELFF. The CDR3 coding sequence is TGTGCCAGCAGTCCCCACAGGGGACGGACCGGGGAGCTGTTTTTT.